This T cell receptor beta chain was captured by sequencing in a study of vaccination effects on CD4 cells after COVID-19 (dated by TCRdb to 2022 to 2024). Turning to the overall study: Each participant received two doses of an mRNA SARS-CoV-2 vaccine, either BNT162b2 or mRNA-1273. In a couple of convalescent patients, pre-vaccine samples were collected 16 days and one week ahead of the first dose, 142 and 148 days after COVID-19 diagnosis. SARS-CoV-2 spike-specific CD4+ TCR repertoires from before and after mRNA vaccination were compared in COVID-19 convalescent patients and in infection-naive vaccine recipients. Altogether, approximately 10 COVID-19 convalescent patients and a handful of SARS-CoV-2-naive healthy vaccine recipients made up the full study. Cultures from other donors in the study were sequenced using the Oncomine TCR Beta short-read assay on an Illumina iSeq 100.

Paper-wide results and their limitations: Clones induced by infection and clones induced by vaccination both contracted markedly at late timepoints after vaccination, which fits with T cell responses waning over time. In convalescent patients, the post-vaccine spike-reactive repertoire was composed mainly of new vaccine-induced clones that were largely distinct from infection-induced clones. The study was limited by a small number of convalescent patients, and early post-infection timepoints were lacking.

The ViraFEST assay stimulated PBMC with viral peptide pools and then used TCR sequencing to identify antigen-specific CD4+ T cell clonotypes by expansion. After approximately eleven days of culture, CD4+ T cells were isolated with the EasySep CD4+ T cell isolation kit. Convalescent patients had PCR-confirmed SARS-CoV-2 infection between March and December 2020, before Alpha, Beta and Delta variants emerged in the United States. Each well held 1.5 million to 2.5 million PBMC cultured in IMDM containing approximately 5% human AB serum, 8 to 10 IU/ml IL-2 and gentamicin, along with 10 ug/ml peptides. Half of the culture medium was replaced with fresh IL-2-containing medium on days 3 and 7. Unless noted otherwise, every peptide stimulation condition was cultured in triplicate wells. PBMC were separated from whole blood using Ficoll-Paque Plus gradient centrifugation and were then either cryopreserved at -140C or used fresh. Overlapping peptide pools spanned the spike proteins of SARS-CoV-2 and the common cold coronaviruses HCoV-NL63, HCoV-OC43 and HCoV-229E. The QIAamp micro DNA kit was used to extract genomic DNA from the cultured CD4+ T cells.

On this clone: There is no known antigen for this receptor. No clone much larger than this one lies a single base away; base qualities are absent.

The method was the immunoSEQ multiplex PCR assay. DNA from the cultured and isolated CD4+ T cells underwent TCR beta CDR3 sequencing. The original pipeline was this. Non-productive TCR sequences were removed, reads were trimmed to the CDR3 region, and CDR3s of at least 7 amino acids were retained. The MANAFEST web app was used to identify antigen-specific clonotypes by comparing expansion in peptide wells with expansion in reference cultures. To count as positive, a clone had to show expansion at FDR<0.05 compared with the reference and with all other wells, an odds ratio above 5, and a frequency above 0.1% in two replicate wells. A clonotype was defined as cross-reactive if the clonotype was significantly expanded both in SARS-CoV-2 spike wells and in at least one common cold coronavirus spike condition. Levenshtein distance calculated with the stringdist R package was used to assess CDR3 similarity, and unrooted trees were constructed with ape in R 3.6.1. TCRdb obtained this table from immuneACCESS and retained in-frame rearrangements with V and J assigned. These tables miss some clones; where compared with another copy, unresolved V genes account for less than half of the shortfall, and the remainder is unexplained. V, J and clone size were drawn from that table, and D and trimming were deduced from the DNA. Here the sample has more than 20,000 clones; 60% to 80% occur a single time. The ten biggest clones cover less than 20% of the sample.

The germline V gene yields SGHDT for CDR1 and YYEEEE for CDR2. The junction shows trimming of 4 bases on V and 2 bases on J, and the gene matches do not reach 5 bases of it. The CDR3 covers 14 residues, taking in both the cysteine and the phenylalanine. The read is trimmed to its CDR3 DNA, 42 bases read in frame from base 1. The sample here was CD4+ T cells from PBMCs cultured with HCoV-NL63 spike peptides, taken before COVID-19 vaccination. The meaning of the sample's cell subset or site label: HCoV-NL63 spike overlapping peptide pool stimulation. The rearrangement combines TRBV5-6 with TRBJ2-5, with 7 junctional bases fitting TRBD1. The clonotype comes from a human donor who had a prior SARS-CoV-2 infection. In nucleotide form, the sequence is TGTGCCAGCAGCGAAGGGACAGCACAAGAGACCCAGTACTTC. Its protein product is CASSEGTAQETQYF.